This T cell receptor beta chain was captured in a study of blood T cell repertoires in COVID-19. Study background: The samples span acute and convalescent COVID-19 from the United States, Italy and Spain. T cells, B-cell-depleted T cells, or PBMCs supplied cDNA or gDNA.

Per the study methods: Cell counts per sample came from amplifying reference gene primers. This table comes from immunoSEQ multiplex PCR, and its TCRdb copy is limited to in-frame clones, with some not included. The V and J calls and clone size were taken over from that table, and D and trimming were inferred from the DNA. The table includes some 26,000 clones, around nine tenths detected once. This CDR3 comprises 14 residues. Germline loops: CDR1 ENHRY, CDR2 SYGVKD. Trimming removed 2 bases at V and 4 bases at J, with 8 bases between. The gene calls are TRBV10-3 and TRBJ2-2, with D possibly matching TRBD1 (5 bases). Sequencing used peripheral blood. This receptor was identified in a human donor in a cohort sampled during active COVID-19. The CDR3 sequence: CAISERGPTGELFF. The CDR3, as DNA: TGTGCCATCAGTGAGAGGGGTCCCACCGGGGAGCTGTTTTTT.